Following are 20 T cell receptor beta chains from one sample sequenced in a study of CD8 T cells in Susac syndrome. After extraction with the RNeasy kit, about 0.45 to 1 ug of the RNA was reverse transcribed using random hexamers. TCRdb independently ran MiXCR on the immunoSEQ multiplex PCR reads; one entry per CDR3 protein. The sample includes 100,000 to 150,000 distinct CDR3 sequences, around 86% of them seen just once. Sequences were obtained from CD8+ T cells from PBMCs. The receptors come from a human donor with multiple sclerosis.

The chain combines TRBV5-1 with TRBJ2-1; 7 bases match TRBD2. Germline lookup yields CDR1 SGHRS and CDR2 YFSETQ. This CDR3 is 13 amino acids long. The trim removed 0 bases at V and 15 bases at J, leaving 9 bases unmatched. CDR3 region: CASSLGWRGRRFF. DNA of the CDR3: TGCGCCAGCAGCTTGGGGTGGCGGGGGAGAAGGTTCTTC. The variable domain in full, completed from reference TRBV5-1 and TRBJ2-1, reads KAGVTQTPRYLIKTRGQQVTLSCSPISGHRSVSWYQQTPGQGLQFLFEYFSETQRNKGNFPGRFSGRQFSNSRSEMNVSTLELGDSALYLCASSLGWRGRRFFGPGTRLTVL.

The chain employs TRBV28 and TRBJ2-3; maybe TRBD2 (5 bases). The germline CDR1 and CDR2 sequences are MDHEN and SYDVKM. The CDR3 has 12 amino acids. With 8 bases removed from V and 6 bases from J, the gap between germline ends came to 12 bases. CDR3 DNA: TGTGCCAGCCGTCCTAGGGAGGATACGCAGTATTTT. Its translation is CASRPREDTQYF.

The V call is TRBV9, the J call TRBJ2-2, with 12 bases aligning to TRBD2. J gave up 6 bases and V 6 bases, and 9 bases lay outside the gene matches. The CDR3 totals 16 residues. Germline loops: CDR1 SGDLS, CDR2 YYNGEE. The CDR3 region is CASNGPGLAGAGELFF. The CDR3 DNA follows: TGTGCCAGCAACGGTCCGGGACTAGCGGGCGCCGGGGAGCTGTTTTTT. The full variable domain, its missing parts supplied by reference TRBV9 and TRBJ2-2, is DSGVTQTPKHLITATGQRVTLRCSPRSGDLSVYWYQQSLDQGLQFLIQYYNGEERAKGNILERFSAQQFPDLHSELNLSSLELGDSALYFCASNGPGLAGAGELFFGEGSRLTVL.

This clonotype was seen only a few times. This rearrangement joins TRBV6-1 to TRBJ2-6, with 8 bases that match TRBD1. The CDR3 spans 15 residues. Trimming removed 6 bases from V and 2 bases from J; junction bases left unmatched: 3. Germline V gene lookup returns CDR1 MNHNS and CDR2 SASEGT. The CDR3 sequence is CASRDRATGANVLTF. The CDR3 nucleotides read TGTGCCAGCAGGGACAGGGCTACTGGGGCCAACGTCCTGACTTTC.

The chain carries TRBV3-1 and TRBJ2-1, with a weak D call TRBD2 (5 bases). The CDR3 sequence is 14 residues long. The germline V gene has CDR1 LGHDT and CDR2 YNNKEL (reference sequence). Trimming left V 3 bases short and J 10 bases short, with 16 bases between. The DNA for the CDR3 is TGTGCCAGCAGCCAGGATCTACCCCCGGGGGAGCAGTTCTTC. It is translated as CASSQDLPPGEQFF.

The gene calls are TRBV21-1 and TRBJ2-7; TRBD1 is the table's D call and was not checked against the DNA. TRBV21-1 constitutes a pseudogene. The CDR3 consists of 16 residues. The CDR3, as DNA: TGTGCCAGCAGCTCAGGCGGACAGACCATCGGGAACGAGCAGTACTTC. Its protein product is CASSSGGQTIGNEQYF.

Written as DNA, the CDR3 is TGTGCCACCAGTGATGTGGGGGGAAATGAGCAGTTCTTC. Protein product: CATSDVGGNEQFF. This chain links TRBV24-1 with TRBJ2-1, with D possibly TRBD2 on 6 matching bases. CDR1 and CDR2 (germline): KGHDR, SFDVKD. Trimming stripped 3 bases from V and 7 bases from J, with 9 bases between. This CDR3 is built from 13 residues.

The table lists this clonotype with a count of one. The chain's CDR3 is CASGLLSGLPQHF. The CDR3 DNA follows: TGTGCCAGCGGTCTATTATCGGGGTTACCCCAGCATTTT. The genes are TRBV27 and TRBJ1-5, with D unresolved. Trimming took off 8 bases at V and 10 bases at J, with 18 bases between the two ends. The CDR3 runs to 13 residues. Germline loops: CDR1 MNHEY, CDR2 SMNVEV (reference sequence).

This chain joins TRBV4-1 and TRBJ1-2, with D uncertain. Trimming took 4 bases from V and 2 from J, leaving 11 bases between them. This CDR3 spans 14 amino acids. Germline CDR1 MGHRA, CDR2 YSYEKL. This CDR3 is CASSLSDGNYGYTF. CDR3 nucleotide sequence: TGCGCCAGCAGCCTTTCGGACGGGAACTATGGCTACACCTTC.

The rearrangement uses TRBV6-2 or TRBV6-3 and TRBJ2-1, with a tentative D call TRBD1 (6 bases). V lost 6 bases, J lost 0 bases, and 12 bases lay in between. Germline values: CDR1 MNHEY, CDR2 SVGEGT. CDR3 length equals 15 residues. The CDR3 DNA reads as TGTGCCAGCAGAACAGGGATAAGCTCCTACAATGAGCAGTTCTTC. It yields the protein CASRTGISSYNEQFF.

This clonotype was counted a few times. V and J are TRBV5-4 and TRBJ1-6, with 7 nucleotides matching TRBD1. Trimming at V came to 1 base and at J to 9 bases, leaving 4 bases not matched to a gene. This CDR3 is built from 14 residues. Germline V CDR1 and CDR2: SGHNT, YYREEE (reference sequence). Written as DNA, the CDR3 is TGTGCCAGCAGCTTGATGCAGGGGGGTTCACCCCTCCACTTT. This translates into CASSLMQGGSPLHF.

This clonotype appeared once. The CDR3 DNA reads TGTGCCTGGGGGGGGGCATCAGAAGCTTTCTTT. Amino acids: CAWGGASEAFF. This sequence joins TRBV30 and TRBJ1-1; tentatively, D is TRBD1 (6 bases). This CDR3 has 11 amino acids. Trimming took off 5 bases at V and 8 bases at J, with 12 bases between the two ends. The V gene's germline CDR1 is GTSNPN and CDR2 SVGIG (reference sequence).

The genes are TRBV27 and TRBJ2-2; tentatively, D is TRBD1 or TRBD2 (5 bases each). CDR3 length: 14 amino acids. V shed 6 bases and J shed 3 bases, with 11 bases lying between them. CDR1 is MNHEY and CDR2 is SMNVEV in the germline V gene (reference sequence). CDR3 loop: CASSQVGDTGELFF. The CDR3 nucleotides read TGTGCCAGCAGCCAGGTGGGGGACACCGGGGAGCTGTTTTTT.

In its sample, this clonotype was seen once. V usage is TRBV28 and J usage is TRBJ2-1, with 8 bases lining up with TRBD1. The J segment lost 6 bases and the V segment lost 6 bases, leaving 4 bases of the junction unmatched. The CDR3 extends over 13 amino acids. Germline V gene sequence: CDR1 MDHEN, CDR2 SYDVKM. This CDR3 reads CASSRQGPNEQFF. The CDR3 nucleotides are TGTGCCAGCAGCCGACAGGGGCCCAATGAGCAGTTCTTC.

The rearrangement links TRBV12-3 or TRBV12-4 to TRBJ2-7; D unresolved. This CDR3 is 12 amino acids long. Between the trimmed V and J ends, which lost 6 bases and 4 bases, there was a span of 10 bases. The DNA of the CDR3 is TGTGCCAGCAGGTACAGTGTTTACGAGCAGTACTTC. This encodes CASRYSVYEQYF.

The chain has TRBV13 and TRBJ1-1; D is uncertain. Germline V gene data show CDR1 as PRHDT and CDR2 as FYEKMQ (reference sequence). The V and J ends lost 6 bases and 6 bases respectively, with 14 bases between them. The CDR3 totals 13 residues. The chain's CDR3 is CASRPEQSPEAFF. The DNA for the CDR3 is TGTGCCAGCAGGCCTGAACAGTCGCCTGAAGCTTTCTTT.

V is TRBV19 and J is TRBJ2-4; no clear D. The CDR3 sequence is 16 residues long. Trimming cost V 1 base and J 4 bases, with 14 bases left between them. Germline V CDR1 and CDR2: LNHDA, SQIVND (reference sequence). In nucleotides, the CDR3 is TGTGCCAGTAGTATAGGTTTTGGGCTCTCTAAAAACATTCAGTACTTC. Translation: CASSIGFGLSKNIQYF.

The rearrangement uses TRBV7-3 and TRBJ2-1, with 7 bases matching TRBD2. Germline V lookup: CDR1 SGHTA, CDR2 FQGTGA. V was clipped by 3 bases and J by 7 bases; unmatched bases: 6. The CDR3 sequence is 14 residues long. CDR3 protein: CASSFAGTTNEQFF. The CDR3 coding sequence is TGTGCCAGCAGCTTCGCCGGGACTACGAATGAGCAGTTCTTC.

V usage is TRBV4-1 and J usage is TRBJ1-2; TRBD1 is a possible D gene (5 bases). CDR1 and CDR2 (germline): MGHRA, YSYEKL. Between the trimmed V and J ends, which lost 0 bases and 2 bases, there was a span of 13 bases. The CDR3 length is 16 residues. CDR3 protein: CASSQDRGRPNYGYTF. Here the CDR3 DNA reads TGCGCCAGCAGCCAAGATCGGGGCCGTCCCAACTATGGCTACACCTTC.

Here the CDR3 DNA reads TGTGCCAGCAGCTTCGCGTCCGGATCCTACGAGCAGTACGTC. Its translation is CASSFASGSYEQYV. The V call is TRBV5-5, the J call TRBJ2-7; D unresolved. The V gene lost 2 bases and the J gene lost 1 base, with 10 bases spanning the gap. CDR1 is SGHKS and CDR2 is YYEKEE in the germline V gene (reference sequence). The CDR3 length is 14 residues.